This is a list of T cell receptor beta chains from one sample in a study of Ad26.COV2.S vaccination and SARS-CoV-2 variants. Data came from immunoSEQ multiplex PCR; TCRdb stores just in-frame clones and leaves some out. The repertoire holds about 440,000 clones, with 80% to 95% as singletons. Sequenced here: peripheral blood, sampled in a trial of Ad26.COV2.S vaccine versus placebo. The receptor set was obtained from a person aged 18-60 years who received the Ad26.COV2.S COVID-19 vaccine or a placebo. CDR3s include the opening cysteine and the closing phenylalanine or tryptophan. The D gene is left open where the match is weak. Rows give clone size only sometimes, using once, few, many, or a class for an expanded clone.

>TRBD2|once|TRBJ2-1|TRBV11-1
CASSLGTSLNEQFF
TGTGCCAGCAGCTTAGGGACTAGCCTCAATGAGCAGTTCTTC
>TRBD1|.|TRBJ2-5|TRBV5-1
CASSWGQRQETQYF
TGCGCCAGCAGCTGGGGACAGCGCCAAGAGACCCAGTACTTC
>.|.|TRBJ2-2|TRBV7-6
CASSWGRSSRELFF
TGTGCCAGCAGCTGGGGACGGTCCTCCCGGGAGCTGTTTTTT
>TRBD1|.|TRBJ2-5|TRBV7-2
CASNPGTAMRETQYF
TGTGCCAGCAATCCCGGGACAGCCATGAGGGAGACCCAGTACTTC
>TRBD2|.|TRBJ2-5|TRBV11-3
CASSLAQRELPGQETQYF
TGTGCCAGCAGCTTGGCCCAGCGGGAGTTGCCGGGCCAAGAGACCCAGTACTTC
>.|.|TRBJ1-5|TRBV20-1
CSAGEGQPQHF
TGCAGTGCTGGGGAGGGTCAGCCCCAGCATTTT
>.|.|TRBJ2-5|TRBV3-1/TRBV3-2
CASSQEVAASWETQYF
TGTGCCAGCAGCCAAGAAGTAGCGGCGAGCTGGGAGACCCAGTACTTC
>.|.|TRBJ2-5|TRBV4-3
CASSQDLSLGSSSGETQYF
TGCGCCAGCAGCCAAGATCTTTCCTTAGGTAGTTCGAGTGGGGAGACCCAGTACTTC
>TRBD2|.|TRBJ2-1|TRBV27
CASSPGTSGTNEQFF
TGTGCCAGCAGTCCCGGGACTAGCGGGACCAATGAGCAGTTCTTC
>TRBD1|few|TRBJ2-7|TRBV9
CASSWGRTGGLYF
TGTGCCAGCAGCTGGGGCCGGACAGGGGGCTTGTACTTC
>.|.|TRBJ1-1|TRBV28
CASSLITVNTEAFF
TGTGCCAGCAGTTTAATAACAGTTAACACTGAAGCTTTCTTT